This TCR beta chain came from a study of shared clonotypes between healthy human individuals. Authors' methods: ImmunoSEQ output lacked quality scores and full-length reads, limiting matched filtering. Measured with immunoSEQ multiplex PCR; TCRdb has only the in-frame clones, and not every one. Clonal size and the V and J genes are those of that table, whereas D and trimming came from the DNA. The data hold roughly 2.1 million clones, with around 93% observed a single time. The CDR3 runs 17 residues. V lost 3 bases and J 8 bases, leaving 22 bases between the germline ends. CDR1 MDHEN and CDR2 SYDVKM come from the germline V gene. Terminally differentiated effector memory CD45RA+ cells were excluded from the naive CD8 cells, which were CD45RO-negative and positively selected for CCR7.

The clonotype was recovered from a man between 18 and 35 years old in good health. Some clones in this sample may be carry-over from other donors' samples. Sequences were obtained from naive CD8+ T cells from PBMCs. This chain connects TRBV28 to TRBJ1-4, with no clear D. This CDR3 is CASSLSLRGSGREKLFF. DNA of the CDR3: TGTGCCAGCAGTTTGAGTTTACGGGGATCTGGCCGCGAAAAACTGTTTTTT.